This TCR beta chain came from a study of sequential checkpoint blockade in melanoma. Looked up from germline, CDR1 is SNHLY and CDR2 is FYNNEI. The CDR3 consists of 12 residues. V was clipped by 6 bases and J by 4 bases, with 10 bases between them. Here immunoSEQ multiplex PCR was the method, and the copy in TCRdb shows in-frame clones only, minus some. The sample lists over 10,000 clones, 60% to 80% occurring once. Treatment given: randomized to nivolumab then ipilimumab (arm A) or the reverse (arm B). No patient had prior DNA-damaging chemotherapy. From thawed PBMCs, live CD3+CD8+ cells negative for CD19 and CD56 were sorted.

This clonotype originated in a human patient with melanoma. Some clones in this sample may be carry-over from other donors' samples. The sequenced sample was CD8+ T cells sorted from blood (inferred from file names), obtained from a patient given nivolumab and ipilimumab in sequence. The gene calls are TRBV2 and TRBJ2-7, with D perhaps matching TRBD1 (5 bases). The CDR3 nucleotides are TGTGCCAGCAGGGGCAGGGTTTACGAGCAGTACTTC. Its protein product is CASRGRVYEQYF.